This T cell receptor (beta chain) was profiled in a study of patients and donors after allogeneic stem cell transplantation. Via MiXCR, TCRdb re-called the RT-PCR reads, giving one row per CDR3 protein. This sample has 150,000 to 200,000 distinct CDR3 sequences; 24% occur once, and the top ten carry 26%. Germline V lookup: CDR1 MGHRA, CDR2 YSYEKL. The CDR3 sequence is 15 residues long. J lost 6 bases, V lost 4 bases, and 11 bases had no gene match. Sequencing was performed on blood, either unsorted or a sorted T cell fraction (not recorded which). The rearrangement links TRBV4-1 to TRBJ1-2; 7 bases agree with TRBD1. The clonotype comes from a human donor who was either an allogeneic HSCT recipient or a stem cell or donor lymphocyte infusion donor (not recorded which). It is not recorded whose cells these are; they may come from a transplant donor. The CDR3 DNA reads TGCGCCAGCAGCCCCGGGCGAGGGGGCCTTGATGGCTACACCTTC. This sequence encodes CASSPGRGGLDGYTF.